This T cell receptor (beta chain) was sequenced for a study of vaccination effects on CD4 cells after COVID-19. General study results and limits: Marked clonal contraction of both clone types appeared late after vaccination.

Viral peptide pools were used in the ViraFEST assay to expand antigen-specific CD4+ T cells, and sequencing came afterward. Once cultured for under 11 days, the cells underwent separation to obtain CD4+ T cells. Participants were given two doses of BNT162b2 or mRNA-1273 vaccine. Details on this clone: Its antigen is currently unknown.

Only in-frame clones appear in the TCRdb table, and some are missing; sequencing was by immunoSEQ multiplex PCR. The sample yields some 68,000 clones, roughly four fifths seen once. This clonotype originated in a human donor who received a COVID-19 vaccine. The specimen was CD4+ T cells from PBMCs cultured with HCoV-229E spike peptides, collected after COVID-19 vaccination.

CDR3: CATSREWTSGYNEQFF. The CDR3 coding sequence is TGTGCCACCAGCAGAGAATGGACTAGCGGTTACAATGAGCAGTTCTTC. This chain connects TRBV15 to TRBJ2-1; 10 positions agree with TRBD2. This CDR3 region has 16 residues. The V and J ends lost 0 bases and 4 bases, in that order; junction bases with no gene match: 3. From germline, CDR1 is LNHNV and CDR2 YYDKDF (reference sequence).